These 32 T cell receptor beta chains were all obtained from the same sample, sequenced in a study of T cell responses to AZD1222 COVID-19 vaccine. The data were produced by immunoSEQ multiplex PCR, yet TCRdb's version contains in-frame clones alone and is incomplete. The data hold 90,000 to 130,000 clones, with about 82% observed a single time. The material was peripheral blood, obtained on day 0 of AZD1222 vaccination. Receptors originate from an adult in good health.

This clone was seen only once. The chain couples TRBV7-2 to TRBJ2-7; the D gene is possibly TRBD1 (6 bases). Germline V gene sequence: CDR1 SGHTA, CDR2 FQGNSA. Trimming removed 0 bases at V and 0 bases at J, with 18 bases between. The CDR3 length is 18 residues. CDR3 DNA sequence: TGTGCCAGCAGCTTAGCGCTTAGCATGGGGGCAAGCTCCTACGAGCAGTACTTC. It is translated as CASSLALSMGASSYEQYF. Filled out from reference TRBV7-2 and TRBJ2-7, the complete variable domain reads GAGVSQSPSNKVTEKGKDVELRCDPISGHTALYWYRQSLGQGLEFLIYFQGNSAPDKSGLPSDRFSAERTGGSVSTLTIQRTQQEDSAVYLCASSLALSMGASSYEQYFGPGTRLTVT.

CDR3 nucleotides: TGTGCCTGGAGTGCCATATCAATCTCCGACAGGCCAGCTTTCTTT. This gives the protein CAWSAISISDRPAFF. V is TRBV30 and J is TRBJ1-1; tentatively, D is TRBD1 (6 bases). V lost 1 base, J lost 10 bases, and 22 bases lay in between. The CDR3 is made up of 15 amino acids. The V gene's germline CDR1 is GTSNPN and CDR2 SVGIG (reference sequence).

The chain links TRBV3-1 (or the pseudogene TRBV3-2) to TRBJ2-1; D is unresolved. Germline CDR1 and CDR2: LGHDT and YNNKEL (reference sequence). This CDR3 is built from 12 residues. Trimming took off 1 base at V and 8 bases at J, with 6 bases between the two ends. The CDR3 nucleotides read TGTGCCAGCAGCCAAGGGGTCCATGAGCAGTTCTTC. As protein: CASSQGVHEQFF.

The CDR3 loop reads CATAQGPAHEQYF. The CDR3 DNA reads as TGCGCCACCGCACAGGGGCCTGCCCACGAGCAGTACTTC. The chain couples TRBV5-1 to TRBJ2-7, with 7 bases fitting TRBD1. The J segment lost 5 bases and the V segment lost 9 bases, leaving 11 bases of the junction unmatched. Germline V CDR1 and CDR2: SGHRS, YFSETQ. The CDR3 is 13 amino acids.

The J gene is TRBJ2-1, the V gene TRBV2, with no clear D. The CDR3 has 11 amino acids. CDR1 is SNHLY and CDR2 is FYNNEI in the germline V gene. The ends were cut back, 7 bases at V and 9 bases at J, with 10 bases in the middle. The CDR3 loop is CASTIESEQFF. CDR3 in DNA: TGTGCCAGCACGATCGAGAGTGAGCAGTTCTTC.

J is TRBJ1-4 and V is TRBV13; no definite D call. CDR3 length equals 15 residues. Looked up from germline, CDR1 is PRHDT and CDR2 is FYEKMQ (reference sequence). Trimming took off 0 bases at V and 8 bases at J, with 13 bases between the two ends. For the CDR3, the DNA is TGTGCCAGCAGCTTAGGAGACAAGCCGGGCGAAAAACTGTTTTTT. The encoded protein is CASSLGDKPGEKLFF.

This chain uses TRBV18 with TRBJ2-2; D may be TRBD2 (5 bases). Trimming took 2 bases from V and 6 from J, leaving 7 bases between them. The CDR3 totals 13 residues. Per germline, CDR1 KGHSH and CDR2 LQKENI. The CDR3 protein is CASSPEEAGELFF. The CDR3 region has the DNA TGTGCCAGCTCACCAGAGGAGGCCGGGGAGCTGTTTTTT.

The V call is TRBV6-1, the J call TRBJ1-5; no reliable D call. The ends were cut back, 3 bases at V and 5 bases at J, with 8 bases in the middle. The CDR3 is 13 residues long. Per germline, CDR1 MNHNS and CDR2 SASEGT. CDR3 region: CASSDMRDQPQHF. DNA of the CDR3: TGTGCCAGCAGTGATATGAGGGATCAGCCCCAGCATTTT.

The chain joins TRBV2 to TRBJ1-1; TRBD1 is a possible D gene (5 bases). CDR3 length: 12 amino acids. Germline loops: CDR1 SNHLY, CDR2 FYNNEI. Between the trimmed V and J ends, which lost 7 bases and 4 bases, there was a span of 10 bases. CDR3 coding DNA: TGTGCCAGCAAATACGGGGGCACTGAAGCTTTCTTT. Its protein is CASKYGGTEAFF.

The genes are TRBV4-1 and TRBJ1-1, with D perhaps TRBD1 (5 bases). CDR1 MGHRA and CDR2 YSYEKL come from the germline V gene. This CDR3 region has 17 residues. V lost 4 bases and J 5 bases, leaving 23 bases between the germline ends. The CDR3 loop reads CASSPAGLRTSGTEAFF. CDR3 sequence (DNA): TGCGCCAGCAGCCCCGCAGGGCTGCGAACAAGTGGGACTGAAGCTTTCTTT.

The chain has TRBV6-2 or TRBV6-3 and TRBJ2-5; D remains ambiguous. There are 13 residues in the CDR3. V dropped 2 bases and J dropped 3 bases, with 7 bases sitting between them. Germline values: CDR1 MNHEY, CDR2 SVGEGT. As DNA, the CDR3 is TGTGCCAGCAGTTACGGCGGTGAAGAGACCCAGTACTTC. As protein: CASSYGGEETQYF.

The rearrangement joins TRBV29-1 to TRBJ2-1; unclear D gene. Trimming pared 4 bases from V and 0 bases from J, leaving 10 bases between. The germline V gene encodes CDR1 SQVTM and CDR2 ANQGSEA. The CDR3 is 14 amino acids. The CDR3 reads CSVAMSYSYNEQFF. CDR3 DNA: TGCAGCGTTGCAATGTCCTACTCCTACAATGAGCAGTTCTTC.

As for this clone: The sample holds other DNA sequences that translate to the same CDR3. The chain couples TRBV5-1 to TRBJ2-5; D is uncertain. The length of the CDR3 is 12 residues. Between the trimmed V and J ends, which lost 1 base and 5 bases, there was a span of 6 bases. Per germline, CDR1 SGHRS and CDR2 YFSETQ. CDR3 sequence: CASSLTGETQYF. DNA of the CDR3: TGCGCCAGCAGCTTGACTGGGGAGACCCAGTACTTC.

The V call is TRBV9, the J call TRBJ2-7; 9 bases fit TRBD2. CDR1 SGDLS and CDR2 YYNGEE come from the germline V gene. J was trimmed by 0 bases and V by 0 bases; bases with no gene match: 13. The CDR3 contains 19 residues. The CDR3 protein is CASSVDSGGAGGLSYEQYF. The CDR3 nucleotides read TGTGCCAGCAGCGTAGACTCCGGGGGGGCGGGGGGGCTCTCCTACGAGCAGTACTTC.

This clone was detected once. V gene TRBV6-2 or TRBV6-3 combines with J gene TRBJ2-7, with 10 bases lining up with TRBD1. V trimming: 4 bases; J trimming: 6 bases; junction bases outside the gene matches: 6. CDR3 length: 14 residues. Germline-derived CDR1 and CDR2 are MNHEY and SVGEGT. The CDR3 loop reads CASSFQGTGVEQYF. CDR3 DNA: TGTGCCAGCAGTTTCCAGGGGACAGGGGTCGAGCAGTACTTC.

V usage is TRBV5-5 and J usage is TRBJ1-4, with a tentative D call TRBD1 (5 bases). Germline V gives CDR1 SGHKS, CDR2 YYEKEE (reference sequence). The V end was cut by 4 bases, the J end by 2 bases, with 15 bases between. The CDR3 has 16 residues. CDR3 nucleotide sequence: TGTGCCAGCAGCGCGCGCGGAGGGGCGACTAATGAAAAACTGTTTTTT. Its translation: CASSARGGATNEKLFF.

This clone was observed once. The V call is TRBV19, the J call TRBJ2-5, with D unclear. The V gene's germline CDR1 is LNHDA and CDR2 SQIVND (reference sequence). CDR3 length equals 15 residues. V lost 3 bases and J lost 1, with 12 bases in between. The CDR3: CASSIRWALQETQYF. CDR3 DNA sequence: TGTGCCAGTAGTATCCGATGGGCCCTCCAAGAGACCCAGTACTTC. Using reference TRBV19 and TRBJ2-5 for the parts outside the CDR3, the full variable domain is DGGITQSPKYLFRKEGQNVTLSCEQNLNHDAMYWYRQDPGQGLRLIYYSQIVNDFQKGDIAEGYSVSREKKESFPLTVTSAQKNPTAFYLCASSIRWALQETQYFGPGTRLLVL.

The V gene is TRBV6-1, the J gene TRBJ2-2; 9 bases map to TRBD1. The CDR3 loop spans 16 amino acids. Germline assignment: CDR1 MNHNS and CDR2 SASEGT. With 1 base clipped from V and 8 bases from J, the junction kept 8 bases outside the gene matches. The CDR3 region is CASSEDLGQGRGELFF. In DNA, the CDR3 is TGTGCCAGCAGTGAAGATTTGGGACAGGGTAGAGGGGAGCTGTTTTTT.

V and J are TRBV7-8 and TRBJ1-6; no clear D. CDR3 length equals 17 residues. Trimming left V 1 base short and J 2 bases short, with 12 bases between. Germline V gene data show CDR1 as SGHVS and CDR2 as FQNEAQ. This CDR3 reads CASSLEWHSTYNSPLHF. Here the CDR3 DNA reads TGTGCCAGCAGCTTAGAGTGGCACAGTACCTATAATTCACCCCTCCACTTT.

The rearrangement uses TRBV5-1 and TRBJ1-4; 10 bases fit TRBD1. This CDR3 comprises 15 residues. V gave up 4 bases and J gave up 7 bases; unmatched junction bases: 7. Per germline, CDR1 SGHRS and CDR2 YFSETQ. Here the CDR3 DNA reads TGCGCCAGCAGCACCTCGGGACAGGGGAGTGAAAAACTGTTTTTT. Its protein product is CASSTSGQGSEKLFF.

This clone has a handful of counts. The rearrangement links TRBV11-2 to TRBJ2-1; D gene uncertain. Germline CDR1 reads SGHAT; CDR2 reads FQNNGV. This CDR3 is 13 amino acids long. The V end was cut by 2 bases, the J end by 7 bases, with 9 bases between. The CDR3: CASSLSTENEQFF. CDR3 sequence (DNA): TGTGCCAGCAGCTTAAGTACGGAGAATGAGCAGTTCTTC.

The DNA of the CDR3 is TGTGCCAGCAGTTATCGGGAAGTTAATTCACCCCTCCACTTT. It translates to CASSYREVNSPLHF. The chain combines TRBV6-5 with TRBJ1-6, with D hard to call. This CDR3 contains 14 residues. V lost 3 bases and J 6 bases, leaving 9 bases between the germline ends. The germline gives CDR1 MNHEY, CDR2 SVGAGI.

The V gene is TRBV28, the J gene TRBJ1-1, with unresolved D. With 3 bases removed from V and 6 bases from J, the gap between germline ends came to 8 bases. Germline CDR1 MDHEN, CDR2 SYDVKM. The CDR3 is made up of 12 amino acids. Here the CDR3 DNA reads TGTGCCAGCAGTTTTAGTTTGGCTGAAGCTTTCTTT. Protein: CASSFSLAEAFF.

The chain couples TRBV2 to TRBJ2-1; unclear D gene. The CDR3 has 13 residues. V was clipped by 3 bases and J by 0 bases, with 3 bases between them. Germline V gives CDR1 SNHLY, CDR2 FYNNEI. CDR3 bases: TGTGCCAGCAGTGACCCCTCCTACAATGAGCAGTTCTTC. It encodes CASSDPSYNEQFF.

Worth noting for this clone: The sample has other DNA sequences that encode this CDR3 too. The genes are TRBV7-2 and TRBJ1-1, with a tentative D call TRBD1 (5 bases). This CDR3 is 14 amino acids long. Trimming removed 1 base at V and 2 bases at J, with 8 bases between. From germline, CDR1 is SGHTA and CDR2 FQGNSA. The CDR3 region is CASSLVQGNTEAFF. CDR3 nucleotide sequence: TGTGCCAGCAGCTTAGTTCAGGGCAACACTGAAGCTTTCTTT.

This clone showed up just once. The chain recombines TRBV12-3 or TRBV12-4 with TRBJ1-2; TRBD1 might be the D (6 bases). Trimming stripped 6 bases from V and 7 bases from J, with 15 bases between. This CDR3 has 13 residues. The DNA of the CDR3 is TGTGCCAGCAGCAAGACACAGGGATTTGGCTACACCTTC. It is translated as CASSKTQGFGYTF.

The gene calls are TRBV4-2 and TRBJ1-5, with no clear D. This CDR3 spans 14 amino acids. From germline, CDR1 is LGHNA and CDR2 YNFKEQ. Trimming stripped 1 base from V and 1 base from J, with 5 bases between. This CDR3 reads CASSQVGSNQPQHF. CDR3 sequence (DNA): TGTGCCAGCAGCCAAGTGGGGAGCAATCAGCCCCAGCATTTT.

The genes are TRBV7-2 and TRBJ1-2, with 8 bases lining up with TRBD1. Germline-derived CDR1 and CDR2 are SGHTA and FQGNSA. The trim removed 1 base at V and 7 bases at J, leaving 11 bases unmatched. This CDR3 spans 16 amino acids. Here the CDR3 DNA reads TGTGCCAGCAGCTTAGAGTCGGCAGGGGGCATCGGTGGCTACACCTTC. It codes for CASSLESAGGIGGYTF. The whole variable domain, filled in from reference TRBV7-2 and TRBJ1-2, reads GAGVSQSPSNKVTEKGKDVELRCDPISGHTALYWYRQSLGQGLEFLIYFQGNSAPDKSGLPSDRFSAERTGGSVSTLTIQRTQQEDSAVYLCASSLESAGGIGGYTFGSGTRLTVV.

The J gene is TRBJ1-2, the V gene TRBV5-6, with D unclear. Between the trimmed V and J ends, which lost 4 bases and 5 bases, there was a span of 18 bases. Germline V lookup: CDR1 SGHDT, CDR2 YYEEEE. This CDR3 region has 15 residues. CDR3 nucleotides: TGTGCCAGCAGCACGGTGGCCGTAACGGGGTATGGCTACACCTTC. Its protein product is CASSTVAVTGYGYTF. The entire variable domain, with the rest obtained from reference TRBV5-6 and TRBJ1-2, is as follows: DAGVTQSPTHLIKTRGQQVTLRCSPKSGHDTVSWYQQALGQGPQFIFQYYEEEERQRGNFPDRFSGHQFPNYSSELNVNALLLGDSALYLCASSTVAVTGYGYTFGSGTRLTVV.

The chain employs TRBV18 and TRBJ1-1, with D perhaps matching TRBD1 (5 bases). V lost 6 bases to trimming and J lost 1 base, with 12 bases between them. CDR3 length: 14 amino acids. The V gene's germline CDR1 is KGHSH and CDR2 LQKENI. The CDR3 nucleotides are TGTGCCAGCTCCCCATCCGGGGGGAACACTGAAGCTTTCTTT. It specifies CASSPSGGNTEAFF.

The chain employs TRBV12-3 or TRBV12-4 and TRBJ2-7; 7 nucleotides align to TRBD1. V trimming: 5 bases; J trimming: 7 bases; junction bases outside the gene matches: 8. CDR3 size: 13 residues. CDR3 sequence reads: CASSADRTREQYF. CDR3 nucleotide sequence: TGTGCCAGCAGTGCGGACAGGACGAGGGAGCAGTACTTC.

The gene calls are TRBV6-5 and TRBJ1-2, with 9 bases that match TRBD1. With V trimmed by 6 bases and J by 8 bases, 7 bases remained unmatched. Germline lookup yields CDR1 MNHEY and CDR2 SVGAGI. The CDR3 is made up of 13 amino acids. The CDR3 coding sequence is TGTGCCAGCAGCCTACAGGGGGCGCCCGGCTACACCTTC. As protein: CASSLQGAPGYTF.